This is a list of T cell receptor beta chains from one sample in a study of blood T cell repertoires in COVID-19. Measured with immunoSEQ multiplex PCR; TCRdb has only the in-frame clones, and not every one. Seen here are over 250,000 clones, over 75% observed once, and the top ten hold approximately 5%. Sequenced sample: PBMCs or T cells enriched from blood (not recorded which). Receptor source: a woman in her 30s who had recovered from COVID-19. CDR3s include the opening cysteine and the closing phenylalanine or tryptophan. A D gene is named only where the DNA matches it firmly. A row's size may be missing; if present it is once, few, many or a size class.

d_call: TRBD1
clone_size: .
j_call: TRBJ2-5
v_call: TRBV5-1
cdr3_nt: TGCGCCAGCTGGAATGGGGACAGGACTCGGGAGACCCAGTACTTC
cdr3_aa: CASWNGDRTRETQYF

d_call: TRBD1
clone_size: .
j_call: TRBJ2-3
v_call: TRBV19
cdr3_nt: TGTGCCAGTACCGGACAGGTGGGGGATACGCAGTATTTT
cdr3_aa: CASTGQVGDTQYF

d_call: TRBD2
clone_size: once
j_call: TRBJ2-5
v_call: TRBV7-9
cdr3_nt: TGTGCCAGCAGCTTAGTGTCTAGCGCGGGGGCCCAGTACTTC
cdr3_aa: CASSLVSSAGAQYF

d_call: .
clone_size: few
j_call: TRBJ1-2
v_call: TRBV29-1
cdr3_nt: TGCAGCGTCGCCCAGGGGAACTATGGCTACACCTTC
cdr3_aa: CSVAQGNYGYTF

d_call: TRBD2
clone_size: .
j_call: TRBJ2-3
v_call: TRBV5-1
cdr3_nt: TGCGCCAGCACCGAACAAGCGGGGGGGAGCACAGATACGCAGTATTTT
cdr3_aa: CASTEQAGGSTDTQYF

d_call: .
clone_size: .
j_call: TRBJ1-2
v_call: TRBV6-2/TRBV6-3
cdr3_nt: TGTGCCAGCAGTTACTCAAGGGGCCCTTCCTATGGCTACACCTTC
cdr3_aa: CASSYSRGPSYGYTF

d_call: .
clone_size: once
j_call: TRBJ1-2
v_call: TRBV19
cdr3_nt: TGTGCCAGTAGTCCAACGGCCGGGGGCTATGGCTACACCTTC
cdr3_aa: CASSPTAGGYGYTF

d_call: TRBD1
clone_size: .
j_call: TRBJ2-6
v_call: TRBV10-3
cdr3_nt: TGTGCCATCAGTGAGAAATCAGGGGGCGTCACTGGGGCCAACGTCCTGACTTTC
cdr3_aa: CAISEKSGGVTGANVLTF

d_call: .
clone_size: .
j_call: TRBJ1-1
v_call: TRBV6-5
cdr3_nt: TGTGCCAGCATAGATGTAAACACTGAAGCTTTCTTT
cdr3_aa: CASIDVNTEAFF

d_call: TRBD1
clone_size: .
j_call: TRBJ1-1
v_call: TRBV6-5
cdr3_nt: TGTGCCAGCACCCGGACAGGGTTTTCTGAAGCTTTCTTT
cdr3_aa: CASTRTGFSEAFF

d_call: .
clone_size: .
j_call: TRBJ2-7
v_call: TRBV2
cdr3_nt: TGTGCCAGCATCGGCAGAAAGGGGGTCTACGAGCAGTACTTC
cdr3_aa: CASIGRKGVYEQYF

d_call: TRBD1
clone_size: .
j_call: TRBJ1-1
v_call: TRBV10-3
cdr3_nt: TGTGCCATCAGCGCCGGGACAGGGGACACTGAAGCTTTCTTT
cdr3_aa: CAISAGTGDTEAFF

d_call: TRBD1
clone_size: .
j_call: TRBJ1-2
v_call: TRBV5-1
cdr3_nt: TGCGCCAGCAGCTCCAGGACAGGGCAAGGCGGCTACACCTTC
cdr3_aa: CASSSRTGQGGYTF

d_call: TRBD2
clone_size: .
j_call: TRBJ2-5
v_call: TRBV9
cdr3_nt: TGTGCCAGCAGCGTATCGGGCGGGGGGGCAGGAGAGACCCAGTACTTC
cdr3_aa: CASSVSGGGAGETQYF

d_call: TRBD1
clone_size: .
j_call: TRBJ1-4
v_call: TRBV3-1/TRBV3-2
cdr3_nt: TGTGCCAGCAGCCAAGCCTACGGAGTACGGGACAGGGGTGAAAAACTGTTTTTT
cdr3_aa: CASSQAYGVRDRGEKLFF

d_call: .
clone_size: .
j_call: TRBJ2-1
v_call: TRBV20-1
cdr3_nt: TGCAGTGCTAGAACGGACAATGAGCAGTTCTTC
cdr3_aa: CSARTDNEQFF

d_call: .
clone_size: .
j_call: TRBJ2-1
v_call: TRBV6-5
cdr3_nt: TGTGCCAGCAGCGGCGTTGGAGGGAGTGAGCAGTTCTTC
cdr3_aa: CASSGVGGSEQFF